This passage covers 4 T cell receptor beta chains from one sample sequenced in a study of cytomegalovirus exposure and HLA in healthy donors. The PCR ran on 60 Vbeta and 13 Jbeta primers. Produced via immunoSEQ multiplex PCR; TCRdb's table is partial and in-frame only. The sample has roughly 100,000 clones, more than 65% seen once. Specimen: PBMCs. The receptors derive from a boy aged 5-17 years in good health and CMV-seronegative.

The chain carries TRBV7-3 and TRBJ1-2; 7 nucleotides align to TRBD1. The germline V gene encodes CDR1 SGHTA and CDR2 FQGTGA. With V trimmed by 3 bases and J by 4 bases, 11 bases remained unmatched. The CDR3 has 16 amino acids. CDR3 bases: TGTGCCAGCAGCTTGGGTGAGGACAGGAGACTCTATGGCTACACCTTC. This translates into CASSLGEDRRLYGYTF. The whole variable domain, filled in from reference TRBV7-3 and TRBJ1-2, reads GAGVSQTPSNKVTEKGKYVELRCDPISGHTALYWYRQSLGQGPEFLIYFQGTGAADDSGLPNDRFFAVRPEGSVSTLKIQRTERGDSAVYLCASSLGEDRRLYGYTFGSGTRLTVV.

This clone was observed once. The DNA for the CDR3 is TGTGCCAGCAGCTTAGTTTCCGGGAGGAACTATAATGAGCAGTTCTTC. Protein product: CASSLVSGRNYNEQFF. The chain recombines TRBV11-3 with TRBJ2-1, with TRBD2 matching over 7 bases. In germline, CDR1 is SGHNT, CDR2 YENEEA. The CDR3 sequence is 16 residues long. Trimming removed 1 base from V and 7 bases from J; junction bases left unmatched: 10.

This clone has more than one count but fewer than ten. This sequence joins TRBV6-4 and TRBJ2-1, with 7 bases aligning to TRBD2. Germline-derived CDR1 and CDR2 are MRHNA and SNTAGT. This CDR3 spans 13 amino acids. V lost 3 bases, J lost 5 bases, and 1 base stayed unmatched. The CDR3 nucleotides read TGTGCCAGCAGTGAGCGGGAGAACAATGAGCAGTTCTTC. As protein: CASSERENNEQFF.

This chain links TRBV30 with TRBJ2-3; unclear D gene. The CDR3 spans 13 residues. V lost 3 bases and J 2 bases, leaving 9 bases between the germline ends. Per the germline V gene, CDR1 is GTSNPN and CDR2 is SVGIG (reference sequence). The CDR3 spells CAWSTDITDTQYF. DNA for the CDR3: TGTGCCTGGAGCACAGATATCACAGATACGCAGTATTTT. Drawing the rest from reference TRBV30 and TRBJ2-3, the complete variable domain is SQTIHQWPATLVQPVGSPLSLECTVEGTSNPNLYWYRQAAGRGLQLLFYSVGIGQISSEVPQNLSASRPQDRQFILSSKKLLLSDSGFYLCAWSTDITDTQYFGPGTRLTVL.